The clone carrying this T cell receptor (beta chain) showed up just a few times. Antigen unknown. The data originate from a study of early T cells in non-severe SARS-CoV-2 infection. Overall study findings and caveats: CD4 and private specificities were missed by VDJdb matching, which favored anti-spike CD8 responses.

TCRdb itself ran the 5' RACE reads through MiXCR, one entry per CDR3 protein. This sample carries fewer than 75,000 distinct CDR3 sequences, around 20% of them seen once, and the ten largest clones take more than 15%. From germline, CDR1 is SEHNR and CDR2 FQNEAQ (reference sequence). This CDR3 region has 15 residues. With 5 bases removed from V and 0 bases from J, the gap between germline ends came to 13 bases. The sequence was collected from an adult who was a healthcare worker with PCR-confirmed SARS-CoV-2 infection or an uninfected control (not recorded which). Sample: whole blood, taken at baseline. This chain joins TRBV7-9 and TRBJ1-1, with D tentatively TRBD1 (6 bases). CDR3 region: CASSRQGTLNTEAFF. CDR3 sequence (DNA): TGTGCCAGCAGCAGGCAGGGGACCCTGAACACTGAAGCTTTCTTT.